The clone carrying this T cell receptor (beta chain) was picked up many times. The sample comes from a study of identical twins. Germline V gene sequence: CDR1 SGHRS, CDR2 YFSETQ. V was clipped by 0 bases and J by 2 bases, with 11 bases between them. This CDR3 region has 15 residues. TCRdb used MiXCR to reprocess the 5' RACE reads, holding one entry per CDR3 protein. Among around 470,000 distinct CDR3 sequences, approximately 15% were seen once, and the ten largest hold approximately 0.52%. These data were likewise used in another study, on yellow fever vaccine responses in identical twins.

Sequencing input: CD4+ T cells sorted from blood. This TCR was sampled from a woman aged 18-35 years in good health. This chain links TRBV5-1 with TRBJ2-5; weak D call: TRBD1 (6 bases). The DNA for the CDR3 is TGCGCCAGCAGCTTGGCCAACGGACAGCAAGAGACCCAGTACTTC. Its translation: CASSLANGQQETQYF.